A single sample gave rise to the 20 T cell receptor beta chains below, sequenced in a study of blood T cell repertoires in COVID-19. TCRdb keeps only in-frame clones here, not all; method: immunoSEQ multiplex PCR. The table records some 300,000 clones, about 89% of them present only once. The sample comprised PBMCs or T cells enriched from blood (not recorded which). These receptors all stem from a woman in her thirties or forties who had recovered from COVID-19.

V and J are TRBV7-3 and TRBJ2-1, with TRBD2 matching 15 bases. The CDR3 has 18 amino acids. V trimming: 1 base; J trimming: 7 bases; junction bases outside the gene matches: 8. Germline values: CDR1 SGHTA, CDR2 FQGTGA. The DNA of the CDR3 is TGTGCCAGCAGCTTAAAAGGGCCCGGACTAGCGGGAGGGAATGAGCAGTTCTTC. Translating it yields CASSLKGPGLAGGNEQFF. Combining the CDR3 with reference TRBV7-3 and TRBJ2-1 gives the whole variable domain GAGVSQTPSNKVTEKGKYVELRCDPISGHTALYWYRQSLGQGPEFLIYFQGTGAADDSGLPNDRFFAVRPEGSVSTLKIQRTERGDSAVYLCASSLKGPGLAGGNEQFFGPGTRLTVL.

The chain couples TRBV29-1 to TRBJ1-4; TRBD1 agrees at 8 bases. The V segment lost 1 base and the J segment 8 bases; nucleotides outside the gene matches: 9. From germline, CDR1 is SQVTM and CDR2 ANQGSEA. The CDR3 length is 15 residues. CDR3 sequence reads: CSVEAPRQGREKLFF. In DNA, the CDR3 is TGCAGCGTTGAAGCTCCCCGACAGGGGAGGGAAAAACTGTTTTTT.

The chain has TRBV5-1 and TRBJ2-1; TRBD1 matches 8 bases. CDR1 is SGHRS, CDR2 YFSETQ, per germline. J gave up 7 bases and V 1 base, and 4 bases lay outside the gene matches. CDR3 length: 14 amino acids. CDR3: CASSLKQGVNEQFF. The CDR3 DNA reads as TGCGCCAGCAGCTTGAAACAGGGGGTAAATGAGCAGTTCTTC.

There are a few counts of this clone. The gene calls are TRBV4-1 and TRBJ1-4; D possibly corresponds to TRBD1 (5 bases). The CDR3 sequence is 21 residues long. Germline loops: CDR1 MGHRA, CDR2 YSYEKL. Trimming took 6 bases from V and 0 from J, leaving 29 bases between them. The CDR3 DNA is TGCGCCAGCAGGAGTCCCCCCTTAGTAGTGACAGAGCCTGCAACTAATGAAAAACTGTTTTTT. Translated, it gives CASRSPPLVVTEPATNEKLFF.

The chain recombines TRBV30 with TRBJ1-5; tentatively, D is TRBD1 (6 bases). V lost 4 bases and J lost 5, with 21 bases in between. The CDR3 consists of 16 residues. Germline V gene data show CDR1 as GTSNPN and CDR2 as SVGIG (reference sequence). The CDR3 DNA is TGTGCCTGGAAAGAAGGATCAGGGGCCGCCGATCAGCCCCAGCATTTT. Amino acids: CAWKEGSGAADQPQHF.

The chain employs TRBV19 and TRBJ1-3, with 8 bases that match TRBD1. Germline V CDR1 and CDR2: LNHDA, SQIVND (reference sequence). CDR3 length: 19 residues. Unmatched junction bases numbered 17, after V lost 7 bases and J lost 0 bases. The CDR3 DNA follows: TGTGCCAGTACCCAGGGGACAGGCCGGCGGGGATCCTCTGGAAACACCATATATTTT. Translating gives CASTQGTGRRGSSGNTIYF.

The CDR3: CASSERGTGGYTF. As DNA, the CDR3 is TGTGCCAGCAGTGAAAGGGGGACAGGTGGCTACACCTTC. The chain employs TRBV2 and TRBJ1-2; TRBD1 aligns across 8 bases. The length of the CDR3 is 13 residues. Germline V CDR1 and CDR2: SNHLY, FYNNEI. V lost 2 bases and J lost 7; bases outside the gene matches: 3.

The chain uses TRBV25-1 and TRBJ2-3; possible D gene TRBD1, 6 bases. Germline assignment: CDR1 MGHDK and CDR2 SYGVNS. V gave up 5 bases and J gave up 5 bases, with 14 bases separating them. The CDR3 consists of 14 residues. The DNA for the CDR3 is TGTGCCAGCAGTCCCCGGACAGTACGAGATACGCAGTATTTT. It is translated as CASSPRTVRDTQYF. Complete variable domain (other parts from reference TRBV25-1 and TRBJ2-3): EADIYQTPRYLVIGTGKKITLECSQTMGHDKMYWYQQDPGMELHLIHYSYGVNSTEKGDLSSESTVSRIRTEHFPLTLESARPSHTSQYLCASSPRTVRDTQYFGPGTRLTVL.

The CDR3 bases are TGTGCCAGTCAGGGGATAGGGACCGGGGAGCTGTTTTTT. Amino acids: CASQGIGTGELFF. The chain has TRBV28 and TRBJ2-2; possibly TRBD1 for D (6 bases). Deletions cut 9 bases from V and 5 bases from J, with 13 bases between. The length of the CDR3 is 13 residues. The germline gives CDR1 MDHEN, CDR2 SYDVKM. Full variable domain (outside the CDR3, taken from reference TRBV28 and TRBJ2-2): DVKVTQSSRYLVKRTGEKVFLECVQDMDHENMFWYRQDPGLGLRLIYFSYDVKMKEKGDIPEGYSVSREKKERFSLILESASTNQTSMYLCASQGIGTGELFFGEGSRLTVL.

The chain links TRBV6-6 to TRBJ2-5, with TRBD1 matching over 8 bases. Germline values: CDR1 MNHNY, CDR2 SVGAGI (reference sequence). The CDR3 covers 13 residues. Unmatched junction bases numbered 6, after V lost 7 bases and J lost 5 bases. CDR3 in DNA: TGTGCCAGCACTACAGGGGGTTGGGAGACCCAGTACTTC. Residues: CASTTGGWETQYF.

CDR3: CSVEDGPGTGGGYTF. The CDR3, as DNA: TGCAGCGTTGAAGATGGGCCCGGGACAGGCGGAGGCTACACCTTC. V and J are TRBV29-1 and TRBJ1-2, with TRBD1 identical over 8 bases. Trimming at V came to 0 bases and at J to 8 bases, leaving 11 bases not matched to a gene. This CDR3 region has 15 residues. In germline, CDR1 is SQVTM, CDR2 ANQGSEA.

The chain carries TRBV12-3 or TRBV12-4 and TRBJ1-5; D is possibly TRBD1 (5 bases). The CDR3 runs to 13 residues. V was pared by 2 bases and J by 5 bases, with 7 bases between. The CDR3 loop is CASSLSGDQPQHF. The CDR3 DNA is TGTGCCAGCAGTTTATCGGGGGATCAGCCCCAGCATTTT.

The gene calls are TRBV30 and TRBJ2-1, with a tentative D call TRBD1 (5 bases). The CDR3 spans 14 residues. Trimming stripped 2 bases from V and 6 bases from J, with 14 bases between. Germline CDR1 and CDR2: GTSNPN and SVGIG (reference sequence). CDR3 residues: CAWSQQVSLNEQFF. Here the CDR3 DNA reads TGTGCCTGGAGTCAACAGGTCAGCCTCAATGAGCAGTTCTTC.

The chain couples TRBV7-2 to TRBJ2-3, with D tentatively TRBD2 (5 bases). CDR1 is SGHTA and CDR2 is FQGNSA in the germline V gene. The CDR3 totals 14 residues. V was shortened by 2 bases and J by 4 bases, with 10 bases between the two germline ends. CDR3 bases: TGTGCCAGCAGCTTAACTCCGGGGTCAGATACGCAGTATTTT. Protein sequence: CASSLTPGSDTQYF.

This clone was observed a few times. The rearrangement joins TRBV5-4 to TRBJ2-7; TRBD2 aligns across 9 bases. Germline assignment: CDR1 SGHNT and CDR2 YYREEE (reference sequence). The CDR3 contains 14 residues. V lost 2 bases, J lost 6 bases, and 6 bases stayed unmatched. The CDR3 loop is CASSFSGGLVEQYF. CDR3 coding DNA: TGTGCCAGCAGCTTCAGCGGGGGGTTGGTCGAGCAGTACTTC.

The chain carries TRBV5-1 and TRBJ2-7, with D maybe TRBD2 (8 bases). This CDR3 has 20 amino acids. Germline V gives CDR1 SGHRS, CDR2 YFSETQ. V shed 0 bases and J shed 5 bases, with 30 bases lying between them. In DNA, the CDR3 is TGCGCCAGCAGCTTGGGAGGAGGGACAGCTCCGGGAGGGCGTGTAGACGAGCAGTACTTC. It specifies CASSLGGGTAPGGRVDEQYF.

The CDR3 DNA reads as TGTGCCAGCAGGGCTGCACCGGGAGCCTATGGCTACACCTTC. Translated: CASRAAPGAYGYTF. J is TRBJ1-2 and V is TRBV2; D is ambiguous. V was clipped by 6 bases and J by 4 bases, with 15 bases between them. CDR3 length: 14 amino acids. CDR1 SNHLY and CDR2 FYNNEI come from the germline V gene.

The gene calls are TRBV11-3 and TRBJ1-1; unclear D gene. Germline V gene data show CDR1 as SGHNT and CDR2 as YENEEA. The CDR3 covers 14 residues. The ends were cut back, 1 base at V and 7 bases at J, with 13 bases in the middle. CDR3 bases: TGTGCCAGCAGCTTAGCTGGCGGGGTCGGTGAAGCTTTCTTT. The encoded protein is CASSLAGGVGEAFF.

V is TRBV5-5 and J is TRBJ2-4; 8 bases are shared with TRBD1. CDR3 length: 17 residues. The junction had 15 bases not matched to a gene; V was cut back by 4 bases and J by 6 bases. In germline, CDR1 is SGHKS, CDR2 YYEKEE (reference sequence). CDR3 coding DNA: TGTGCCAGCAGCAAGGTAGCGGCAGGGGGCGAGGGAAACATTCAGTACTTC. Residues: CASSKVAAGGEGNIQYF.

The chain links TRBV10-3 to TRBJ1-1; tentative D call: TRBD1 (5 bases). The CDR3 has 14 amino acids. V was clipped by 3 bases and J by 4 bases, with 12 bases between them. Germline CDR1 ENHRY, CDR2 SYGVKD. The CDR3 sequence is CAISDRQGGTEAFF. In nucleotides, the CDR3 is TGTGCCATCAGTGATCGCCAGGGCGGCACTGAAGCTTTCTTT.